This TCR beta chain appears in the sequencing data of a study of cytomegalovirus exposure and HLA in healthy donors. General observations from the study: Analysis was carried out at a later point, and it linked a missense DCLRE1C variant to TCR beta V- and J-gene trimming. Cytomegalovirus-associated TCR beta chains were listed, numbering some 170. A later analysis associated some 16,000 TCR beta sequences with HLA alleles at a 0.05 false discovery rate.

Primers included in the PCR were 60 Vbeta and 13 Jbeta primers. This table comes from immunoSEQ multiplex PCR, and its TCRdb copy is limited to in-frame clones, with some not included. Of over 80,000 clones detected, 81% appear once; the ten largest clones hold 4.5% to 6.5%. This clone was seen just once. Its antigen is still unknown. The CDR3 consists of 15 residues. The V gene lost 2 bases and the J gene lost 4 bases, with 14 bases spanning the gap. Germline V gene data show CDR1 as WSHSY and CDR2 as SAAADI. Source material: PBMCs. The J gene is TRBJ1-2, the V gene TRBV10-2, with TRBD1 as a possible D gene (5 bases). This receptor was obtained from a middle-aged man in good health and CMV-seropositive. The CDR3 region has the DNA TGCGCCAGCAGTGAGGGGTCGCAGGGAGGCTATGGCTACACCTTC. Translation gives CASSEGSQGGYGYTF.